This paragraph covers one T cell receptor (beta chain) sequence. Its specificity is not known. Amplification used 60 Vbeta primers and 13 Jbeta primers. The protocol was immunoSEQ multiplex PCR, while the TCRdb copy is restricted to in-frame clones and leaves out a portion. The profile covers approximately 150,000 clones, with roughly 79% appearing a single time and about 1.5% taken by the ten largest. This CDR3 has 13 residues. The V gene's germline CDR1 is SNHLY and CDR2 FYNNEI. The ends lost 9 bases at V and 10 bases at J; junction bases unmatched: 12. The sample belongs to a study of cytomegalovirus exposure and HLA in healthy donors. Findings of the study overall: Later analysis placed DRB1 highest and HLA-C lowest in TCR association rates, which differed by HLA locus.

The receptor comes from a woman aged 18-29 years in good health and CMV-seronegative. Material: PBMCs. The rearrangement links TRBV2 to TRBJ1-1, with 9 bases that match TRBD1. The CDR3 reads CASKLGTGNRAFF. The CDR3 DNA reads as TGTGCCAGTAAGCTCGGGACAGGGAATCGAGCTTTCTTT.